This TCR beta chain was sequenced for a study of blood T cell repertoires in COVID-19 (dated by TCRdb to the early 2020s). As for the study more broadly: The collaborator samples originated in the United States, Italy and Spain and spanned the acute and convalescent phases of COVID-19. The prospective study material was composed of cDNA or gDNA derived from T cells, B-cell-depleted T cells, or PBMCs. Deeply sampled blood TCRbeta repertoires from subjects exposed to, actively infected with, or recovered from COVID-19 were included in the dataset. A freely available public database, intended as a resource for researchers studying the immune response to SARS-CoV-2, is where the repertoires were released. The samples were drawn from two sources: the first 160 participants of the ongoing ImmuneRACE study, and 1,254 subjects contributed by 6 global collaborators. A de-identified subject ID, COVID-19 status, age in years and sex were almost always included in the sample metadata. Where HLA class I and class II types were available, the types were taken from metadata supplied by the sample provider, not from assay-based typing.

Findings and caveats that apply to the study as a whole: Clinical and demographic metadata were provided uncurated, with the amount varying by source and participant.

Enrolling through a virtual design, the prospective study's participants ranged in age from roughly 18 to 95 years and lived across 20 to 30 United States geographic areas. In the prospective study, cohorts were assigned on the basis of participant-reported clinical history obtained from a screening survey and a study questionnaire. Recovered participants in ImmuneRACE Cohort 3 were defined as having two consecutive negative NP/OP PCR tests, clearance from a healthcare professional, or resolution of symptoms. In the prospective study, mobile phlebotomists collected whole blood, serum and a nasopharyngeal or oropharyngeal swab from each participant. Participants in the prospective study had the option to provide additional blood draws and questionnaires over a 2-month period. Prospective study blood samples were shipped either frozen or at room temperature before DNA extraction. Inclusive of the bounding cysteine and phenylalanine, the CDR3 is 18 residues long. Only the CDR3 region is kept as DNA, spanning 54 bases read in frame from base 1. Per the germline V gene (reference sequence), SEHNR is the CDR1 and FQNEAQ is the CDR2. Unmatched junction bases come to 14, with V trimmed by 4 bases and J by 2 bases.

TCRbeta CDR3 regions were amplified from genomic DNA using the immunoSEQ Assay, a bias-controlled multiplex PCR. Regarding the original processing steps: Within the assay, amplification of reference gene primers was used to estimate how many nucleated cells each sample contained. To quantify the absolute abundance of each unique TCRbeta CDR3 rearrangement, sequence reads were collapsed and filtered. For each sample, productive Simpson clonality was calculated as the square root of Simpson's diversity index over productive rearrangements. Here the immuneACCESS table is served through TCRdb, limited to in-frame sequences with V and J called. Missing clones are a known gap in these copies; in checked studies unresolved V genes cover under half, and the rest lacks a known reason. That table supplies the V and J calls and clone size; D and trimming were determined from the DNA. A total of 250,000 to 300,000 clones appear in this sample, approximately 90% of them only once. Of the sample, around 1.1% falls within the top ten clones.

The table lists this clone with a count of one. Its antigen is unknown. No base quality information exists; no much larger clone differs at one position. The chain employs TRBV7-9 and TRBJ2-1, with TRBD2 identical over 7 junction bases. This TCR was sampled from a woman in her 30s who had recovered from COVID-19. Sequencing input: PBMCs or T cells enriched from blood (not recorded which). CDR3 region: CASSSPLTSDRAYNEQFF. The bases read TGTGCCAGCAGCTCCCCCCTAACTAGCGATCGTGCCTACAATGAGCAGTTCTTC.